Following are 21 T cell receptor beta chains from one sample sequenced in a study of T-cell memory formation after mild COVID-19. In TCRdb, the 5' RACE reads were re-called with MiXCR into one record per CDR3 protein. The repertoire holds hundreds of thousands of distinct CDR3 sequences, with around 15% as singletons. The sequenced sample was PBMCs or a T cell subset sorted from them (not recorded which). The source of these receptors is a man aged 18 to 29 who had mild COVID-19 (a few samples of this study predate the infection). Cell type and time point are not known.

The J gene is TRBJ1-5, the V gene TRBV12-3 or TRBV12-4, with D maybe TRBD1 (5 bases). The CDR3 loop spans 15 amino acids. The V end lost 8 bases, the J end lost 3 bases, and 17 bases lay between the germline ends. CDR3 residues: CASGGGGGFNQPQHF. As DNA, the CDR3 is TGTGCCAGCGGTGGGGGTGGGGGATTCAATCAGCCCCAGCATTTT.

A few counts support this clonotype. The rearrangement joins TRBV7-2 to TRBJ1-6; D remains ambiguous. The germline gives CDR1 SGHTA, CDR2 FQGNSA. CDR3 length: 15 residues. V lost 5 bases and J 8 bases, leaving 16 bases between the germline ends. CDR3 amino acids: CASSPYSGRDSPLHF. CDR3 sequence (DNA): TGTGCCAGCAGCCCGTACAGTGGAAGGGATTCACCCCTCCACTTT.

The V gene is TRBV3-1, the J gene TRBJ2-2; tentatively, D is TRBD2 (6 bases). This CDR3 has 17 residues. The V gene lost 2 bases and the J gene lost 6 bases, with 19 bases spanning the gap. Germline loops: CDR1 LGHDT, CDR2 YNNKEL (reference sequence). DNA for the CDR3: TGTGCCAGCAGCCAAAGTTCCACCGGGACTCGGGCCGGGGAGCTGTTTTTT. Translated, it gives CASSQSSTGTRAGELFF.

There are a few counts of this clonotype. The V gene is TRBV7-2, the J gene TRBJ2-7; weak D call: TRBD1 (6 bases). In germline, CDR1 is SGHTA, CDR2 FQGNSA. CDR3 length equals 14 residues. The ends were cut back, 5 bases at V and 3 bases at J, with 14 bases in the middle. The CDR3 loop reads CASSPSTGSYEQYF. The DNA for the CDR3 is TGTGCCAGCAGCCCGTCTACAGGGAGCTACGAGCAGTACTTC.

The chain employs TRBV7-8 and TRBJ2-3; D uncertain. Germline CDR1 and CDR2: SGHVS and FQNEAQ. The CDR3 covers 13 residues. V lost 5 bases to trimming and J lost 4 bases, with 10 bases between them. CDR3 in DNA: TGTGCCAGCAGCCTAGACAACGCAGATACGCAGTATTTT. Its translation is CASSLDNADTQYF.

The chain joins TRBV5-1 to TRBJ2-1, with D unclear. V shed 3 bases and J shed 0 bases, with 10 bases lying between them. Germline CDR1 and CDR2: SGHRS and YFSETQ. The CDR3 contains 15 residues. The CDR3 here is CASSSQASSYNEQFF. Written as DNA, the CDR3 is TGCGCCAGCAGCTCCCAGGCGAGCTCCTACAATGAGCAGTTCTTC. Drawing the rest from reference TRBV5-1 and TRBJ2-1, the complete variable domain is KAGVTQTPRYLIKTRGQQVTLSCSPISGHRSVSWYQQTPGQGLQFLFEYFSETQRNKGNFPGRFSGRQFSNSRSEMNVSTLELGDSALYLCASSSQASSYNEQFFGPGTRLTVL.

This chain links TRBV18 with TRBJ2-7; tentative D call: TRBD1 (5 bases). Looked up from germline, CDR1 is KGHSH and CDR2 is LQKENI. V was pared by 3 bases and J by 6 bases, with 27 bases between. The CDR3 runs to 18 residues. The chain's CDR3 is CASSPSALGPLQAAEQYF. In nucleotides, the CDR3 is TGTGCCAGCTCACCGTCAGCGCTGGGTCCCTTACAGGCGGCCGAGCAGTACTTC.

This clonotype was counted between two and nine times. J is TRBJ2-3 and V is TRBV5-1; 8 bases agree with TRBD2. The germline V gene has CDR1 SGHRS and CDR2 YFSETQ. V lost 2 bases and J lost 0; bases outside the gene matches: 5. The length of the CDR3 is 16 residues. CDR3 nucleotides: TGCGCCAGCAGCTTCGGGCTAGCGGGCAGCACAGATACGCAGTATTTT. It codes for CASSFGLAGSTDTQYF.

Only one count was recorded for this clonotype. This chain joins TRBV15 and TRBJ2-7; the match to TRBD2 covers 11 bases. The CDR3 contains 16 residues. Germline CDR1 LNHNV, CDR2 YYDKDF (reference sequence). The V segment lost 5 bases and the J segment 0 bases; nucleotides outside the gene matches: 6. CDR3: CATSRPLAGGSYEQYF. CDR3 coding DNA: TGTGCCACCAGCCGGCCCCTAGCGGGGGGCTCCTACGAGCAGTACTTC.

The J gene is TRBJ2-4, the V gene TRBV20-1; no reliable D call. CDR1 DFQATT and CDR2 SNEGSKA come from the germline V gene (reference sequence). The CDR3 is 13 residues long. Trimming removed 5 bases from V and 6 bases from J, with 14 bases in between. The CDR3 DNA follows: TGCAGTGCTGCCCGAACTTACGGAAACATTCAGTACTTC. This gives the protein CSAARTYGNIQYF.

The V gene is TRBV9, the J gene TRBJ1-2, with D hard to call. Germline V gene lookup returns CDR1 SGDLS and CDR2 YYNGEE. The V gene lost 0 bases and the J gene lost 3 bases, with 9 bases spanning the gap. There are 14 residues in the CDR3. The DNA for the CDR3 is TGTGCCAGCAGCGTAGGAACAGCCGACTATGGCTACACCTTC. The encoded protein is CASSVGTADYGYTF.

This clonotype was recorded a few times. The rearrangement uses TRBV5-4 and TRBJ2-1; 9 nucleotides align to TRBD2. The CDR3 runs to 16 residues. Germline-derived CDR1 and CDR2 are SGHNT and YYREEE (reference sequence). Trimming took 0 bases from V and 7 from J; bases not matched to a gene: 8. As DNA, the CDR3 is TGTGCCAGCAGCTTGGCCGGTCGCGGGGGGGCGAATGAGCAGTTCTTC. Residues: CASSLAGRGGANEQFF.

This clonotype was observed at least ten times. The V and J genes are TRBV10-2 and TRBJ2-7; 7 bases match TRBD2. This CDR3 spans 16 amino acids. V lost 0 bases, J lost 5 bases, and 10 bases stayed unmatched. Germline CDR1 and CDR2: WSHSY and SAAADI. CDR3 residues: CASSESQGLVGHEQYF. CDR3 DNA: TGCGCCAGCAGTGAGTCACAAGGACTAGTCGGCCACGAGCAGTACTTC.

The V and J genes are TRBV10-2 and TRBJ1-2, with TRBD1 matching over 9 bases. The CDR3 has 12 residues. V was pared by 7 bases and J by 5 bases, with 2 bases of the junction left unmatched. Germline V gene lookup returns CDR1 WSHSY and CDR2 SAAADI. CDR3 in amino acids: CASTGTGYGYTF. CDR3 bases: TGCGCCAGCACCGGGACAGGGTATGGCTACACCTTC.

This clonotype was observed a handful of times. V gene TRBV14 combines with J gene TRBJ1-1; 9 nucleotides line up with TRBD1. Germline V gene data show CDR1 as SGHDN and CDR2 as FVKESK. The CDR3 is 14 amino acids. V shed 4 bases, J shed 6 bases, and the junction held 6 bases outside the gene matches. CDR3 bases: TGTGCCAGCAGCCGTCACCGGGACAGGGCTGAAGCTTTCTTT. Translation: CASSRHRDRAEAFF.

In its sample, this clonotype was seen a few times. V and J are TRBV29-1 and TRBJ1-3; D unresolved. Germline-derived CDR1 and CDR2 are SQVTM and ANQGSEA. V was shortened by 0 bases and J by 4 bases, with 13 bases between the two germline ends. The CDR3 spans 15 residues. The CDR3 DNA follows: TGCAGCGTTGAAGATTCGTGGGGTTACGGAAACACCATATATTTT. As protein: CSVEDSWGYGNTIYF.

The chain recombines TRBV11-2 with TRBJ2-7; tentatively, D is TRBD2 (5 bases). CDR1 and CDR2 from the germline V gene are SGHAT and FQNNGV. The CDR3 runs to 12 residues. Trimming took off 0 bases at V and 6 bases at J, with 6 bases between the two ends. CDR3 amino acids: CASSLEGSEQYV. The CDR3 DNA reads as TGTGCCAGCAGCTTAGAAGGGAGCGAGCAGTACGTC.

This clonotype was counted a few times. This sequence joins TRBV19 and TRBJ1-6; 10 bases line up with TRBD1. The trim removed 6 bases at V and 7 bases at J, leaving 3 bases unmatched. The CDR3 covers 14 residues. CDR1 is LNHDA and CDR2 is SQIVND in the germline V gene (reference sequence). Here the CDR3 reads CASRDRGKNSPLHF. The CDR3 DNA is TGTGCCAGTAGGGACAGGGGGAAGAATTCACCCCTCCACTTT.

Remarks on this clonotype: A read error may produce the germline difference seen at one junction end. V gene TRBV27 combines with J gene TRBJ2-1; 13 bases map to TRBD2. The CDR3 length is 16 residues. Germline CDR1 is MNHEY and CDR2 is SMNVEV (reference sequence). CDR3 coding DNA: TGTACCAGCAGTATAACTAGCGGGGGGGTAATTGATGAGCAGTTCTTC. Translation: CTSSITSGGVIDEQFF.

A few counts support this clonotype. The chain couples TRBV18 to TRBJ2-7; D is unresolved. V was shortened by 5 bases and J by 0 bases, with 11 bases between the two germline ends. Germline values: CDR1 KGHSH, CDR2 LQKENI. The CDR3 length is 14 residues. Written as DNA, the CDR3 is TGTGCCAGCTCAAGCCAGGAGAGCTCCTACGAGCAGTACGTC. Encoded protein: CASSSQESSYEQYV.

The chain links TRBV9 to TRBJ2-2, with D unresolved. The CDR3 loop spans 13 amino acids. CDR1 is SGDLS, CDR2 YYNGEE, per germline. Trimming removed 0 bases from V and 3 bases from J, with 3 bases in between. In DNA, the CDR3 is TGTGCCAGCAGCGTAGTCGACACCGGGGAGCTGTTTTTT. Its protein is CASSVVDTGELFF.